The clone carrying this TCR beta chain was detected a few times. What it binds is not known. This sample is part of a study of post-analysis software for immune sequencing data. The CDR3 length is 15 residues. The germline V gene has CDR1 SGHTA and CDR2 FQGNSA. V dropped 4 bases and J dropped 0 bases, with 11 bases sitting between them. Study results and limitations: Compared with controls, patients had more of about five TRBV segments, including TRBV5-6, TRBV5-1 and TRBV20-1. Batch-mates among the samples co-clustered strongly by F measure. Normalized Chao1 diversity was significantly reduced in patients versus controls.

The library was made from cDNA and included unique molecular identifiers. TCRdb re-called the PCR reads through MiXCR, storing one row per CDR3 protein. The sample yields a few hundred thousand distinct CDR3 sequences, approximately 33% seen once. The V call is TRBV7-2, the J call TRBJ2-3, with D hard to call. The sample was blood. This TCR derives from a girl aged 5-17 years with multiple sclerosis. The CDR3 sequence is CASSSYTASTDTQYF. The CDR3 DNA is TGTGCCAGCAGCTCCTACACGGCTAGCACAGATACGCAGTATTTT.